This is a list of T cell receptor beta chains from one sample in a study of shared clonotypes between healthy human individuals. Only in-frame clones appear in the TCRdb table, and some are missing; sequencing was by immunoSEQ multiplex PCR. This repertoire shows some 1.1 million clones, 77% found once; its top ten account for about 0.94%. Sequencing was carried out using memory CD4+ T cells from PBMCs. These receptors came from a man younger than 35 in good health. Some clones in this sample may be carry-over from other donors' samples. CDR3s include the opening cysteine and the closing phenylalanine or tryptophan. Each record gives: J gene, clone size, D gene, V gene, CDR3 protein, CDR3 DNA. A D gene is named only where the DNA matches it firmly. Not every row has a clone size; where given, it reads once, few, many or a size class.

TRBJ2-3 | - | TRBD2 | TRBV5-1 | CASSTWLAGTDTQYF | TGCGCCAGCAGCACCTGGCTAGCGGGCACAGATACGCAGTATTTT
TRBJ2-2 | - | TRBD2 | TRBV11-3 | CASSSRGGPNTGELFF | TGTGCCAGCAGCTCCCGGGGGGGACCGAACACCGGGGAGCTGTTTTTT
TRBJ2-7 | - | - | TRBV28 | CASSATFLRYF | TGTGCCAGCAGTGCCACCTTCCTCCGGTACTTC
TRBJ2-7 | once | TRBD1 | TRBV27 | CASSFNRDRGHEQYF | TGTGCCAGCAGTTTTAACCGGGACAGAGGTCACGAGCAGTACTTC
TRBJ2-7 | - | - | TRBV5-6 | CASSFQGPYEQYF | TGTGCCAGCAGCTTTCAGGGCCCCTACGAGCAGTACTTC
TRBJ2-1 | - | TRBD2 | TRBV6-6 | CASSYRTSGSNEQFF | TGTGCCAGCAGTTACAGAACTAGCGGGAGCAATGAGCAGTTCTTC
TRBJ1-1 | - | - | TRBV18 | CASSPAGGSKNTEAFF | TGTGCCAGCTCTCCCGCGGGTGGGAGTAAGAACACTGAAGCTTTCTTT
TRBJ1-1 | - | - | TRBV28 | CASSFRGPAFF | TGTGCCAGCAGTTTCAGAGGGCCGGCTTTCTTT
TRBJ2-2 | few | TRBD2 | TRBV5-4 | CASSFWLAGGTGELFF | TGTGCCAGCAGCTTTTGGCTAGCGGGGGGGACCGGGGAGCTGTTTTTT
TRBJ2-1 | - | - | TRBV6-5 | CASSYSSDPEQFF | TGTGCCAGCAGTTACTCGAGCGACCCTGAGCAGTTCTTC
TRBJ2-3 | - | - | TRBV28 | CASSPGTPGDDTQYF | TGTGCCAGCAGTCCAGGGACGCCAGGGGATGATACGCAGTATTTT
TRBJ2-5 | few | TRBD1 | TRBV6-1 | CASRETGASQETQYF | TGTGCCAGCAGGGAAACAGGGGCTTCCCAAGAGACCCAGTACTTC
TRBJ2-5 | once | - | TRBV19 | CASSERGGETQYF | TGTGCCAGTAGTGAACGAGGGGGAGAGACCCAGTACTTC
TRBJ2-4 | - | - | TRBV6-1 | CASRGRSIQYF | TGTGCCAGCAGAGGACGGTCCATTCAGTACTTC
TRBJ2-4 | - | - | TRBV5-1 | CASSSQPSASVNIQYF | TGCGCCAGCAGCTCCCAGCCGTCGGCATCCGTCAACATTCAGTACTTC
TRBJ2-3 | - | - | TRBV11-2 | CASSQHTDTQYF | TGTGCCAGCAGCCAACACACAGATACGCAGTATTTT
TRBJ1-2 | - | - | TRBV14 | CASSQEGPHRNYGYTF | TGTGCCAGCAGCCAAGAAGGCCCACACAGGAACTATGGCTACACCTTC
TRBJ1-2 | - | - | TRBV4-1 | CASSLSPTPKGYGYTF | TGCGCCAGCAGCCTAAGCCCCACCCCGAAGGGCTATGGCTACACCTTC
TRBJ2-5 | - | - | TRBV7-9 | CASSLVRGSGVETQYF | TGTGCCAGCAGCTTAGTTAGGGGCTCGGGTGTGGAGACCCAGTACTTC
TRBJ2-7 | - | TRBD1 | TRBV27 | CASSFNTGTGAYEQYF | TGTGCCAGCAGTTTCAACACCGGGACAGGGGCCTACGAGCAGTACTTC
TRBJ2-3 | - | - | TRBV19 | CASSIVRGSTDTQYF | TGTGCCAGTAGTATCGTCCGCGGGAGCACAGATACGCAGTATTTT
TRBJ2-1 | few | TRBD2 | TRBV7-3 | CASSLGRAGGPYEQFF | TGTGCCAGCAGCTTAGGCAGGGCGGGAGGGCCCTATGAGCAGTTCTTC
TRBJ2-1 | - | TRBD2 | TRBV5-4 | CASSGTVAGNSYNEQFF | TGTGCCAGCAGCGGAACAGTAGCGGGAAACTCCTACAATGAGCAGTTCTTC
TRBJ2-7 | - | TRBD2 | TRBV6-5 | CASRGTSGILYEQYF | TGTGCCAGCAGGGGGACTAGCGGGATTCTGTACGAGCAGTACTTC
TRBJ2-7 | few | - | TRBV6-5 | CASRLGQFHEQYF | TGTGCCAGCAGACTCGGACAGTTCCACGAGCAGTACTTC
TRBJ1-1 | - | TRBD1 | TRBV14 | CASSQGREGARAEAFF | TGTGCCAGCAGCCAAGGGAGGGAGGGGGCGAGAGCTGAAGCTTTCTTT
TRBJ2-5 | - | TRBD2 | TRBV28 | CASSLGGRAGETQHF | TGTGCCAGCAGTTTAGGCGGGAGGGCCGGAGAGACCCAGCACTTC
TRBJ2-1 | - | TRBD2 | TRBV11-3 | CASSWASGYNEQFF | TGTGCCAGCAGCTGGGCTAGCGGCTACAATGAGCAGTTCTTC
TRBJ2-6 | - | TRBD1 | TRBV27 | CASSPERQGSLSGANVLTF | TGTGCCAGCAGTCCGGAACGACAGGGATCTCTCTCTGGGGCCAACGTCCTGACTTTC
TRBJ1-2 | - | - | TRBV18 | CASSPGQLQTAYGYTF | TGTGCCAGCTCACCCGGACAGCTCCAAACCGCCTATGGCTACACCTTC
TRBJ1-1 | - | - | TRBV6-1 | CASSGRAAAEAFF | TGTGCCAGCAGTGGCAGGGCGGCGGCTGAAGCTTTCTTT
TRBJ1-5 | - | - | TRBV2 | CASSDLQGGNQPQHF | TGTGCCAGCAGTGATTTACAGGGAGGCAATCAGCCCCAGCATTTT
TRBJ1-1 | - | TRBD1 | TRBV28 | CASSSGQGADTEAFF | TGTGCCAGCAGTAGCGGACAGGGGGCAGACACTGAAGCTTTCTTT
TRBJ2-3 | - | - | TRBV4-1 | CASSQERGPTTDTQYF | TGCGCCAGCAGCCAAGAACGGGGGCCCACCACAGATACGCAGTATTTT